The sequence of this TCR beta chain was determined in a study of T-cell reconstitution after alpha-beta-depleted transplantation in children. General study results and limits: At day 60, the high TCRbeta diversity found in some patients originated from recipient T cells and thymic progenitors that had survived. T-cell numbers and diversity one year post-transplant derived largely from freshly generated T cells.

Comment on this clonotype: Its antigen remains unknown.

This sample's TCRbeta library carried unique molecular identifier barcodes. TCRdb fed the PCR reads into MiXCR, producing one record per CDR3 protein. The table lists about 830,000 distinct CDR3 sequences, about 15% of them singletons, with around 5.3% in the top ten. The V gene end was trimmed by 2 bases and the J gene end by 3 bases; junction bases not matched to a gene: 0. The CDR3 runs 14 residues. CDR1 is MNHEY, CDR2 SVGAGI, per germline. Here the sequenced sample was PBMCs, mostly from graft donor cells, taken 360 days after TCRalphabeta/CD19-depleted stem cell transplant. The TCR originated in a male patient aged 10 to 17 who had a stem cell transplant for acute lymphoblastic leukemia, so the T cells may come from the graft donor. The chain carries TRBV6-5 and TRBJ1-3; TRBD1 matches 8 bases. CDR3 loop: CASSYDRGGNTIYF. The CDR3 coding sequence is TGTGCCAGCAGTTACGACAGGGGTGGAAACACCATATATTTT.